This TCR beta chain was identified during a study of blood T cell repertoires in COVID-19. Germline V CDR1 and CDR2: LNHDA, SQIVND (reference sequence). The CDR3 sequence is 14 residues long. Trimming took off 7 bases at V and 0 bases at J, with 12 bases between the two ends. Methods used by the authors: Reference gene primer amplification gave estimated nucleated cell counts. Some clones are missing from TCRdb's copy, which holds only in-frame ones; the method was immunoSEQ multiplex PCR. V and J calls and clone size are given by that table; D and trimming were obtained from the DNA. This table has roughly 85,000 clones, 86% appearing once.

The specimen sequenced was peripheral blood. This TCR was recovered from a middle-aged man with active or convalescent COVID-19. The chain couples TRBV19 to TRBJ1-1, with a tentative D call TRBD1 (6 bases). The CDR3 spells CASTRQALNTEAFF. The CDR3 nucleotides read TGTGCCAGTACCCGACAGGCCCTGAACACTGAAGCTTTCTTT.